This TCR beta chain was obtained from a study of shared clonotypes between healthy human individuals. A CD45RA+ naive subset and a CD45RA-negative memory subset were split from CD4+ cells. Germline lookup yields CDR1 ENHRY and CDR2 SYGVKD. Trimming removed 3 bases from V and 1 base from J, with 6 bases in between. CDR3 length: 13 residues. Sorted-subset replicate PCRs used 150 to 200 ng of genomic DNA. This amount corresponded to about 30,000 T cell genomes. Repertoires were generated with immunoSEQ multiplex PCR, while TCRdb's copy carries only in-frame clones and drops some. Of some 1 million clones in the sample, 65% to 75% were seen once. General study findings and limits: Only blood samples were collected, and tissue repertoires likely differ.

Turning to this clone: The antigen remains unidentified.

The chain carries TRBV10-3 and TRBJ1-1; D gene ambiguous. This TCR derives from a man younger than 35 in good health. Sequencing was done on a sample of memory CD4+ T cells sorted from blood. Subset noted: CD45RA-negative fraction. The CDR3 bases are TGTGCCATCAGTGACGTCGGGAACACTGAAGCTTTCTTT. Protein sequence: CAISDVGNTEAFF.